These 3 T cell receptor beta chains share one sample of origin, sequenced in a study of beta chain features in type 1 diabetes. Overall study results and limits: Among all four CD4+ subsets, Type 1 diabetes patients had TCRB CDR3s that were moderately but significantly shorter.

No antigen is known for these receptors. Of the isolated RNA, all was reverse transcribed, and so the sequenced material was expressed TCRB transcripts. Assay used: immunoSEQ multiplex PCR; TCRdb lists only in-frame clones, some missing. The table has 300,000 to 450,000 clones, over 8.5% seen once; the top ten hold roughly 0.6%. Sample: central memory CD4+ T cells from blood. The receptors stem from a man in his thirties or forties with type 1 diabetes.

The V gene is TRBV6-5, the J gene TRBJ2-5, with D possibly TRBD2 on 5 matching bases. CDR3 size: 15 residues. Germline-derived CDR1 and CDR2 are MNHEY and SVGAGI. The V end was cut by 2 bases, the J end by 4 bases, with 14 bases between. The CDR3 region has the DNA TGTGCCAGCAGTTACGGTTACGGGAAAGGAGAGACCCAGTACTTC. As protein: CASSYGYGKGETQYF.

This chain joins TRBV5-4 and TRBJ2-1; D uncertain. This CDR3 has 15 residues. Trimming left V 4 bases short and J 7 bases short, with 18 bases between. From germline, CDR1 is SGHNT and CDR2 YYREEE (reference sequence). CDR3 nucleotides: TGTGCCAGCAGCCCCCCGAAGGCCCAACGAAATGAGCAGTTCTTC. It yields the protein CASSPPKAQRNEQFF. Full variable domain (missing parts from reference TRBV5-4 and TRBJ2-1): ETGVTQSPTHLIKTRGQQVTLRCSSQSGHNTVSWYQQALGQGPQFIFQYYREEENGRGNFPPRFSGLQFPNYSSELNVNALELDDSALYLCASSPPKAQRNEQFFGPGTRLTVL.

This clone was picked up a small number of times. The V gene is TRBV2, the J gene TRBJ1-1; 7 positions agree with TRBD1. V trimming: 6 bases; J trimming: 8 bases; junction bases outside the gene matches: 6. From germline, CDR1 is SNHLY and CDR2 FYNNEI. This CDR3 comprises 12 residues. CDR3 in amino acids: CASSPMTGEAFF. CDR3 sequence (DNA): TGTGCCAGCAGCCCAATGACAGGGGAAGCTTTCTTT.